The sequence of this T cell receptor beta chain was determined in a study of low-dose radiotherapy and immunotherapy resistance in tumors (dated by TCRdb to between 2021 and 2024). With regard to the full study: In Cohort 1, each fraction delivered 0.5 Gy every 2 weeks, and the prescribed total PTV dose was 6.5 Gy. In Cohort 2, 1 Gy per fraction was delivered every two weeks, for a total of 13 Gy over 26 weeks. Nivolumab and ipilimumab were both given intravenously, with nivolumab at a 240 mg flat dose every two weeks and ipilimumab at 1 mg/kg every six weeks. Every two weeks, patients got intravenous cyclophosphamide at 200 mg/m2, given one day ahead of each radiation and immunotherapy administration. Starting on cycle 1 day 1, patients took 300 mg of aspirin by mouth once daily for four cycles. Randomization of trial participants into treatment groups was not performed. Eight patients were included in the translational analysis: three from the first dose cohort and the first five from the second dose cohort.

This clonotype was counted many times. Its antigen is not yet known. Base qualities were left out, and no much larger clone turns up one base away. The sequencer listed for this sample is Illumina HiSeq 2500. Superscript III and a set of TRAV- and TRBV-specific primers were used to synthesize first-strand cDNA, so that both TCRalpha and TCRbeta chains were covered. A roughly 19-cycle PCR with Phusion amplified the TCRs, pairing a constant-region primer with the adapter that was attached to the V primers. Isolated mRNA was amplified with the MessageAmp II aRNA Amplification Kit, using a roughly 15-hour in vitro transcription at 37°C. The Dynabeads mRNA DIRECT Purification Kit was used to isolate mRNA for TCR sequencing. Indexed Illumina adapters were added in a second roughly 25-cycle Phusion PCR, and the resulting products were purified with AMPure XP beads. On the study's bioinformatics: Custom Perl scripts pooled TCR sequences encoding the same protein, removed out-of-frame sequences and computed each clonotype's abundance. TCR sequences supported by only a single read were excluded from analysis. Repertoire metrics included Shannon entropy, Gini index, clonality, richness, and frequency of TCRs shared between repertoires. The public reads were reanalyzed by TCRdb: fastp trimming at Q25, MiXCR alignment, in-frame beta chains only. Every entry covers one CDR3 protein and lists the most common genes and DNA from its rows. TCRdb's processing, not the authors', yielded these V and J calls. This sample gives approximately 100,000 distinct CDR3 sequences in total; under 25% of them show up just once. The ten largest make up approximately 4% of the sample.

Interpreted using the paper, the time point label stands for: after trial treatment. The sample's treatment or condition label, in plain terms: LDRT plus nivolumab, ipilimumab, low-dose cyclophosphamide and aspirin (RACIN trial). The donors took part in RACIN, a single-arm, phase I, dose-escalation trial that combined nivolumab, ipilimumab, aspirin, low-dose cyclophosphamide and low-dose radiotherapy. Patients with advanced, TIL-negative solid tumors were considered eligible. V is cut back by 2 bases and J by 5 bases, with 6 bases in the junction unmatched. The germline V gene sets CDR1 to SGHDT and CDR2 to YYEEEE. CDR3 length: 14 amino acids, cysteine to phenylalanine. Just CDR3 DNA is preserved here, 42 bases in frame from base 1.

The source was PBMCs, collected after low-dose radiotherapy plus immunotherapy. The chain links TRBV5-6 with TRBJ1-1, and 7 junctional nucleotides match TRBD1. The receptor was isolated from a male donor with prostate cancer. The DNA sequence is as follows: TGTGCCAGCAGCTTTAGGGGGCGTGGAACTGAAGCTTTCTTT. This is translated as CASSFRGRGTEAFF.